One sample yielded the 3 T cell receptor beta chains listed below, sequenced in a study of blood T cell repertoires in COVID-19. Assay: immunoSEQ multiplex PCR; the TCRdb copy retains only in-frame clones and omits some. Among under 450,000 clones, roughly 88% were seen once, and the ten largest hold about 12%. The source material was peripheral blood. Receptor source: a woman aged 45-65 years with COVID-19, enrolled during active disease.

The chain links TRBV7-2 to TRBJ1-2; 12 nucleotides align to TRBD1. The junction had 9 bases not matched to a gene; V was cut back by 5 bases and J by 5 bases. This CDR3 is built from 16 residues. Germline V gives CDR1 SGHTA, CDR2 FQGNSA. As DNA, the CDR3 is TGTGCCAGCAGCCACGCCGGGACAGGGGGCGAGTATGGCTACACCTTC. Protein: CASSHAGTGGEYGYTF.

The V and J genes are TRBV7-3 and TRBJ2-6; possibly TRBD2 for D (6 bases). V gave up 5 bases and J gave up 0 bases, with 11 bases separating them. Per germline, CDR1 SGHTA and CDR2 FQGTGA. CDR3 size: 16 residues. CDR3 nucleotide sequence: TGTGCCAGCAGCCGATACGGGGGCTCTGGGGCCAACGTCCTGACTTTC. It codes for CASSRYGGSGANVLTF.

Notes on this clone: One end of the junction varies from germline; a read error may be responsible. The J gene is TRBJ1-2, the V gene TRBV12-3 or TRBV12-4; no clear D gene. The length of the CDR3 is 9 residues. The CDR3 coding sequence is TGTGCCAGCAGTTTACCCCTCTCCTTC. It encodes CASSLPLSF.